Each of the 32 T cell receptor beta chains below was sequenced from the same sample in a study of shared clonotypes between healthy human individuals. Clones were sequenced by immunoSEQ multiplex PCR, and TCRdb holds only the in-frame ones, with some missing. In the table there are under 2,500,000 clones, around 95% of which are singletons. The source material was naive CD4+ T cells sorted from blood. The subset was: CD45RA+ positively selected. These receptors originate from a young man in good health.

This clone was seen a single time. Here the CDR3 reads CARLFGTVSNQPQHF. In nucleotides, the CDR3 is TGCGCCAGACTGTTCGGGACTGTGAGCAATCAGCCCCAGCATTTT. The rearrangement joins TRBV10-1 to TRBJ1-5; D is possibly TRBD1 (5 bases). The CDR3 spans 15 residues. Trimming removed 9 bases at V and 1 base at J, with 16 bases between. Looked up from germline, CDR1 is WNHNN and CDR2 is SYGVQD (reference sequence).

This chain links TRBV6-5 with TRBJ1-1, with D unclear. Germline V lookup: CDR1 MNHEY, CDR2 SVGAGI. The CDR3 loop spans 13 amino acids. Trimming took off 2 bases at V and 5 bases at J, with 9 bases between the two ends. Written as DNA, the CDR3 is TGTGCCAGCAGTTACGGGGAAAAGACTGAAGCTTTCTTT. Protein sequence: CASSYGEKTEAFF.

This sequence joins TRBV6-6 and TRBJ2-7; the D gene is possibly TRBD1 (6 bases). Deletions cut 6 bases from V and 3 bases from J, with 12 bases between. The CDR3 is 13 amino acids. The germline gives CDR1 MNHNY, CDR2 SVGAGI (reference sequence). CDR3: CASSRDKRYEQYF. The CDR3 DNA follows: TGTGCCAGCAGCCGGGACAAACGCTACGAGCAGTACTTC.

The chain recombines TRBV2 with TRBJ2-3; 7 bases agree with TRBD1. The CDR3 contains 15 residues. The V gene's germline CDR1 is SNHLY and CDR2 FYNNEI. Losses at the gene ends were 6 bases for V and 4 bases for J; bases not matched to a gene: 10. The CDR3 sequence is CASSSQGVQADTQYF. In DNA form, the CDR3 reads TGTGCCAGCAGCTCCCAGGGGGTTCAGGCAGATACGCAGTATTTT.

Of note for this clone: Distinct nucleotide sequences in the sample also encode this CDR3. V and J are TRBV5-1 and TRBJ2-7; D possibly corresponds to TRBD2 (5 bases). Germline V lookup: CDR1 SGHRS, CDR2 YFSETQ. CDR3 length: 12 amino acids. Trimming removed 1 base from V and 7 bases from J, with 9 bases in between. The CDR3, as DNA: TGCGCCAGCAGCTTGTCGGGGTTGGAGCAGTACTTC. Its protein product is CASSLSGLEQYF.

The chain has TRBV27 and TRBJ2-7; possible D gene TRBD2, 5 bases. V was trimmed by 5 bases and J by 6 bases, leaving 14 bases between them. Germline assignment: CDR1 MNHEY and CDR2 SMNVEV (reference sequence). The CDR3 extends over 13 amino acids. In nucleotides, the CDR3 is TGTGCCAGCAGTCATCCGGAGGCCGGCGAGCAGTACTTC. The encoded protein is CASSHPEAGEQYF.

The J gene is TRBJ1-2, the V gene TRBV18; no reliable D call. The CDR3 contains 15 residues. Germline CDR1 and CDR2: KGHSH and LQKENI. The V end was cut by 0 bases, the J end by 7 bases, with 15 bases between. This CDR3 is CASSPPSLGSFGYTF. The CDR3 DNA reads TGTGCCAGCTCACCACCCTCCCTAGGGAGCTTTGGCTACACCTTC.

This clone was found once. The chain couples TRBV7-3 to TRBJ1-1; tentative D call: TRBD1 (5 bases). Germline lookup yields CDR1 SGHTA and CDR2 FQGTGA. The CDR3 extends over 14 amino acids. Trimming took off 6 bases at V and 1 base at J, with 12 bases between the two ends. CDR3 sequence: CASRSGMGNTEAFF. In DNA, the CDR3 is TGTGCCAGCAGGTCAGGGATGGGGAACACTGAAGCTTTCTTT.

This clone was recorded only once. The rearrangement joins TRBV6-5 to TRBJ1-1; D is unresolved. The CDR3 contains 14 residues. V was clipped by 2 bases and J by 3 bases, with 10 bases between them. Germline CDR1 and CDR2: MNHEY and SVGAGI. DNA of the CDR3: TGTGCCAGCAGTTACAGGGATCCGGACACTGAAGCTTTCTTT. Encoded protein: CASSYRDPDTEAFF.

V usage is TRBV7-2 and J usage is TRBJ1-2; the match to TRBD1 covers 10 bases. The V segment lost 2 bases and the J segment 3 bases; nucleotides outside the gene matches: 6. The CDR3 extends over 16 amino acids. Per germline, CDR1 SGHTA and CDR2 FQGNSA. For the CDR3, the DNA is TGTGCCAGCAGCTTAATGGGGACAGGGGTAGACTATGGCTACACCTTC. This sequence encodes CASSLMGTGVDYGYTF.

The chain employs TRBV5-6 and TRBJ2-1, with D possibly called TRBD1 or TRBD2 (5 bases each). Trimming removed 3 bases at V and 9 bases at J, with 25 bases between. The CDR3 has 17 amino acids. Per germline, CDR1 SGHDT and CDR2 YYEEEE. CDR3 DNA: TGTGCCAGCAGCTCGTCGGGGCTAGCCCCCATCTGGATTGAGCAGTTCTTC. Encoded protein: CASSSSGLAPIWIEQFF.

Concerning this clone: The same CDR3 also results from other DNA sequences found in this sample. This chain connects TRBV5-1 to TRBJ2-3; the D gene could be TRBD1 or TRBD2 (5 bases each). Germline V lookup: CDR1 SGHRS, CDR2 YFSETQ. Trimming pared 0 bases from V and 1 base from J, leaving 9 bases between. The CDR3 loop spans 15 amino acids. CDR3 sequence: CASSLAGAGTDTQYF. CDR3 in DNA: TGCGCCAGCAGCTTGGCCGGGGCCGGCACAGATACGCAGTATTTT.

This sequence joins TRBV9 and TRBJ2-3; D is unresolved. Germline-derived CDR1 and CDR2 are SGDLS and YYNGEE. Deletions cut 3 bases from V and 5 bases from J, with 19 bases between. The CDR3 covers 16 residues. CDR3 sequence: CASSADLKGLLDTQYF. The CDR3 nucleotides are TGTGCCAGCAGCGCCGACCTCAAGGGATTACTAGATACGCAGTATTTT. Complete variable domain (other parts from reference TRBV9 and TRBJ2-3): DSGVTQTPKHLITATGQRVTLRCSPRSGDLSVYWYQQSLDQGLQFLIQYYNGEERAKGNILERFSAQQFPDLHSELNLSSLELGDSALYFCASSADLKGLLDTQYFGPGTRLTVL.

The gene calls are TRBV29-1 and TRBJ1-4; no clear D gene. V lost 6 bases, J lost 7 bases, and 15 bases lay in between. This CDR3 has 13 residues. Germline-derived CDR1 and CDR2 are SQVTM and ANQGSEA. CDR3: CSVGGASGEKLFF. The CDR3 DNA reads TGCAGCGTGGGAGGAGCATCGGGTGAAAAACTGTTTTTT.

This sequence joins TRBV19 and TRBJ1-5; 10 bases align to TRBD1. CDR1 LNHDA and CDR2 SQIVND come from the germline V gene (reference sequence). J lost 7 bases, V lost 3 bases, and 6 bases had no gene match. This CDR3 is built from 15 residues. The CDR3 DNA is TGTGCCAGTAGTATTCCGACAGGGGGCGGGCAGCCCCAGCATTTT. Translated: CASSIPTGGGQPQHF.

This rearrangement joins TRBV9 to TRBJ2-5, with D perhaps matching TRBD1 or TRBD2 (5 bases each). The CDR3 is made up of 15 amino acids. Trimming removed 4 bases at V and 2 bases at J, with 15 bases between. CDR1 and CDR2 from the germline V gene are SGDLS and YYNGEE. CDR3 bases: TGTGCCAGCAGCTTCAGGGACCAGAATCAAGAGACCCAGTACTTC. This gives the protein CASSFRDQNQETQYF. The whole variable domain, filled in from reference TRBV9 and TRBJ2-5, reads DSGVTQTPKHLITATGQRVTLRCSPRSGDLSVYWYQQSLDQGLQFLIQYYNGEERAKGNILERFSAQQFPDLHSELNLSSLELGDSALYFCASSFRDQNQETQYFGPGTRLLVL.

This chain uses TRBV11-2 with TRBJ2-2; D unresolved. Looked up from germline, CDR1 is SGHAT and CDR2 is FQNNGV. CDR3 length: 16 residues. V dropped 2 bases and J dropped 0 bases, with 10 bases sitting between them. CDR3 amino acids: CASSLWPGANTGELFF. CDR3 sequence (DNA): TGTGCCAGCAGCTTATGGCCGGGCGCGAACACCGGGGAGCTGTTTTTT. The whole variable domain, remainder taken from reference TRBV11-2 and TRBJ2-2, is EAGVAQSPRYKIIEKRQSVAFWCNPISGHATLYWYQQILGQGPKLLIQFQNNGVVDDSQLPKDRFSAERLKGVDSTLKIQPAKLEDSAVYLCASSLWPGANTGELFFGEGSRLTVL.

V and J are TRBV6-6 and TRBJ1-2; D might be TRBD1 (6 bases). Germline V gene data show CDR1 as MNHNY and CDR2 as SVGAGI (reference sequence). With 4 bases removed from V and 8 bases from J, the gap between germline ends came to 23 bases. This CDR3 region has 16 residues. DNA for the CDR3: TGTGCCAGCAGTTCCAACACCGGGGGGCGGATGAAAGGCTACACCTTC. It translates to CASSSNTGGRMKGYTF.

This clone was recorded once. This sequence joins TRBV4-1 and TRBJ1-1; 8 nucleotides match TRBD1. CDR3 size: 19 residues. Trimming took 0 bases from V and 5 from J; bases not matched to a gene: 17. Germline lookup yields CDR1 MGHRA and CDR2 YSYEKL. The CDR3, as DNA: TGCGCCAGCAGCCAAGACTTAGGGGCAGGGGGCATAGGAAGGACTGAAGCTTTCTTT. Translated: CASSQDLGAGGIGRTEAFF.

Written as DNA, the CDR3 is TGTGCCAGCAGCTTACTGGACTTAAACACCGGGGAGCTGTTTTTT. It yields the protein CASSLLDLNTGELFF. This chain uses TRBV7-2 with TRBJ2-2; TRBD2 might be the D (5 bases). V lost 2 bases and J lost 2, with 9 bases in between. Germline V gene sequence: CDR1 SGHTA, CDR2 FQGNSA. The CDR3 loop spans 15 amino acids. Drawing the rest from reference TRBV7-2 and TRBJ2-2, the complete variable domain is GAGVSQSPSNKVTEKGKDVELRCDPISGHTALYWYRQSLGQGLEFLIYFQGNSAPDKSGLPSDRFSAERTGGSVSTLTIQRTQQEDSAVYLCASSLLDLNTGELFFGEGSRLTVL.

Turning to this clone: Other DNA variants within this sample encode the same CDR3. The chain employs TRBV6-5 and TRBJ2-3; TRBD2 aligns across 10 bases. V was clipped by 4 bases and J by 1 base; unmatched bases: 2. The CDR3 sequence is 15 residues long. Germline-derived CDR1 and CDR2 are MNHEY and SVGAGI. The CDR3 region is CASSSSGGGTDTQYF. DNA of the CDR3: TGTGCCAGCAGTTCTAGCGGGGGAGGCACAGATACGCAGTATTTT.

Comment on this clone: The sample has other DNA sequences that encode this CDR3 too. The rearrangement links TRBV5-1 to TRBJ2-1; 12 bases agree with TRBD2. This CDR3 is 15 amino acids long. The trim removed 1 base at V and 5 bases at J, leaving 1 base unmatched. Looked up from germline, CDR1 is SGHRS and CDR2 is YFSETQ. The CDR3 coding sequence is TGCGCCAGCAGCTTGAGGACTAGCGGGAACAATGAGCAGTTCTTC. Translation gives CASSLRTSGNNEQFF. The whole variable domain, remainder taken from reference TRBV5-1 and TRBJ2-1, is KAGVTQTPRYLIKTRGQQVTLSCSPISGHRSVSWYQQTPGQGLQFLFEYFSETQRNKGNFPGRFSGRQFSNSRSEMNVSTLELGDSALYLCASSLRTSGNNEQFFGPGTRLTVL.

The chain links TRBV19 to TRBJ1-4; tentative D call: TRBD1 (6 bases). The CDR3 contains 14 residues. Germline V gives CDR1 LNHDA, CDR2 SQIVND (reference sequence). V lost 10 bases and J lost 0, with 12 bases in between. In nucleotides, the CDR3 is TGTGCCACAGGACAGTTTGCAACTAATGAAAAACTGTTTTTT. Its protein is CATGQFATNEKLFF.

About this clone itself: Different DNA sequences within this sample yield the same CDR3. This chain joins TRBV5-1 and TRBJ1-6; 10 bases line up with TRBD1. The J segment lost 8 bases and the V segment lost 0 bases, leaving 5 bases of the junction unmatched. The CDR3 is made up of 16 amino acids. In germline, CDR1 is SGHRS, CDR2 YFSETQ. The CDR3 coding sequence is TGCGCCAGCAGCTTGGGGACAGGGGGAGGCGATTCACCCCTCCACTTT. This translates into CASSLGTGGGDSPLHF.

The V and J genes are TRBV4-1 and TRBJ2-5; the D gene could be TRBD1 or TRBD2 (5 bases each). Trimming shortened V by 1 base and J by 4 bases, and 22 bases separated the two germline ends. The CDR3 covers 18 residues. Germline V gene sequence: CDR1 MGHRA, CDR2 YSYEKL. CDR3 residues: CASSQGEGRLLRGETQYF. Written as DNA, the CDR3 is TGCGCCAGCAGCCAAGGAGAGGGACGTCTCCTGAGGGGAGAGACCCAGTACTTC.

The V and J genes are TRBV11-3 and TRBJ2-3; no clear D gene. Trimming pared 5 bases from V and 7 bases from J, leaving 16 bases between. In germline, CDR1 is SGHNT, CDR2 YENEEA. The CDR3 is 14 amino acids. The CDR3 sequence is CASSPPHAPYTQYF. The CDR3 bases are TGTGCCAGCAGCCCTCCCCACGCACCTTATACGCAGTATTTT. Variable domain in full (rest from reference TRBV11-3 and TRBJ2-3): EAGVVQSPRYKIIEKKQPVAFWCNPISGHNTLYWYLQNLGQGPELLIRYENEEAVDDSQLPKDRFSAERLKGVDSTLKIQPAELGDSAVYLCASSPPHAPYTQYFGPGTRLTVL.

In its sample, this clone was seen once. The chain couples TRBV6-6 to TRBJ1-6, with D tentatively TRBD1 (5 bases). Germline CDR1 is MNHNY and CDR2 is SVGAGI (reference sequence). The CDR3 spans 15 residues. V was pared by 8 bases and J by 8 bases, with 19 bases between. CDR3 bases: TGTGCCAGCCTCCCCTGGGGGATAGGGGATTCACCCCTCCACTTT. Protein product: CASLPWGIGDSPLHF.

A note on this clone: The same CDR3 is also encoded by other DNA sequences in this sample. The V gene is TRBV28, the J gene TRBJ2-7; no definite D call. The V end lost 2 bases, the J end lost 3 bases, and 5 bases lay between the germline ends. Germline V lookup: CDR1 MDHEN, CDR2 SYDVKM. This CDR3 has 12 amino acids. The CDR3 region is CASSLGRYEQYF. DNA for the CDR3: TGTGCCAGCAGTTTAGGGCGCTACGAGCAGTACTTC.

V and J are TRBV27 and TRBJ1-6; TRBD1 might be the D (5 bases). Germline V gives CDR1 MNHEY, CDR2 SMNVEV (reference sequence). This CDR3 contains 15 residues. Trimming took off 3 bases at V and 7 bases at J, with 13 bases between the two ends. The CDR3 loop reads CASSLGVVRNSPLHF. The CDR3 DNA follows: TGTGCCAGCAGTTTGGGGGTGGTGAGAAATTCACCCCTCCACTTT.

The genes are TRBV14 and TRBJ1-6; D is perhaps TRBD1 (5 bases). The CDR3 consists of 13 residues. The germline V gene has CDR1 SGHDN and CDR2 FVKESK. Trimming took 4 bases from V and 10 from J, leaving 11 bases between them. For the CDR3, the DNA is TGTGCCAGCAGCCGGGGGACTTTGTCACCCCTCCACTTT. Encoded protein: CASSRGTLSPLHF.

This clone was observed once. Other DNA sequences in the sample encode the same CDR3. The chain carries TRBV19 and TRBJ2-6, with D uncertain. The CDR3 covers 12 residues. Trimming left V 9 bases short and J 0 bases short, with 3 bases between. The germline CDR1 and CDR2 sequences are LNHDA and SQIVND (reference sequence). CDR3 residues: CASSSGANVLTF. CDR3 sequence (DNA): TGTGCCAGCAGCTCTGGGGCCAACGTCCTGACTTTC.

This CDR3 reads CASSRQVKDLNTEAFF. The DNA for the CDR3 is TGTGCCAGCAGTCGACAGGTAAAGGACTTGAACACTGAAGCTTTCTTT. The V call is TRBV7-2, the J call TRBJ1-1; a weak D match, TRBD1 (6 bases). Germline V gene data show CDR1 as SGHTA and CDR2 as FQGNSA. V shed 6 bases and J shed 0 bases, with 17 bases lying between them. The CDR3 has 16 amino acids.